Included here is one T cell receptor (beta chain) sequence, with context. The target antigen is unknown. The sample comes from a study of shared clonotypes between healthy human individuals. Overall study findings and caveats: Relative to their counterparts shared across all four donors, non-shared clonotypes exhibited diminished generation probabilities.

Sequenced by immunoSEQ multiplex PCR; TCRdb stores in-frame clones only, minus some. The table has around 2.5 million clones, approximately 94% seen once. Splitting of CD4+ cells produced CD45RA+ naive and CD45RA-negative memory subsets. Trimming took 5 bases from V and 2 from J; bases not matched to a gene: 5. CDR1 is SGHNT and CDR2 is YENEEA in the germline V gene. The CDR3 runs 16 residues. This TCR came from a man younger than 30 in good health. Some clones in this sample may be carry-over from other donors' samples. The sequencing sample was made of naive CD4+ T cells from PBMCs. Subset reported: CD45RA+ positively selected. This chain joins TRBV11-3 and TRBJ2-5; 13 bases align to TRBD2. The CDR3 DNA sequence: TGTGCCAGCAGCCGGGGACTAGCGGGGCCTCAAGAGACCCAGTACTTC. It yields the protein CASSRGLAGPQETQYF.